This T cell receptor beta chain appears in the sequencing data of a study of breast tumors, draining lymph nodes, adjacent tissues. General study points: Tumor repertoires ranked between lymph nodes and nontumor tissue in diversity, with V and J gene preferences. Tumor and nontumor repertoires were significantly more similar in luminal-like than in basal-like breast cancer. The data were judged consistent with most tumor T cells coming from lymph node and expanding in tumor.

A remark on this clonotype: The antigen is not known.

This CDR3 region has 14 residues. J gave up 5 bases and V 5 bases, and 11 bases lay outside the gene matches. CDR1 and CDR2 from the germline V gene are DFQATT and SNEGSKA (reference sequence). TCRdb re-analysed the multiplex PCR reads in MiXCR, keeping a single row per CDR3 protein. This table holds tens of thousands of distinct CDR3 sequences, about 23% found once. The rearrangement uses TRBV20-1 and TRBJ2-5; TRBD2 agrees at 7 bases. This clonotype originated in a female donor with breast cancer. Some clones in this sample may be carry-over from other donors' samples. Input material: breast tumor tissue. The CDR3 loop is CSAYVRGEWETQYF. In DNA form, the CDR3 reads TGCAGTGCTTACGTCCGGGGGGAGTGGGAGACCCAGTACTTC.